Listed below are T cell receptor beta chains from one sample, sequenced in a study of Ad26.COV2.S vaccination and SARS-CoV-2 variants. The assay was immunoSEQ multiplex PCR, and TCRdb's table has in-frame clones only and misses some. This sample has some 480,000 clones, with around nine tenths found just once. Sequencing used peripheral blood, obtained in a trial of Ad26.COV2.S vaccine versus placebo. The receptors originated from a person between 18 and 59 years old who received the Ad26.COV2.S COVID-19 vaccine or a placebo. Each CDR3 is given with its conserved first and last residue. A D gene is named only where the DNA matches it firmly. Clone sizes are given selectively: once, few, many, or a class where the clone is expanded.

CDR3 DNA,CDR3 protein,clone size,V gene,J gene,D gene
TGTGCCAGCAGCTTAACTAGCGGAGAGACCCAGTACTTC,CASSLTSGETQYF,NA,TRBV7-2,TRBJ2-5,TRBD2
TGTGCCAGCGGCGGAGTACTAGGGCGGGAGGAGACCCAGTACTTC,CASGGVLGREETQYF,NA,TRBV28,TRBJ2-5,TRBD2
TGCGCCAGCAGCCAGGGGATATACAATGAGCAGTTCTTC,CASSQGIYNEQFF,NA,TRBV4-3,TRBJ2-1,NA
TGCGCCAGCAGCCCGGGACTCTTGGGAACTGAAGCTTTCTTT,CASSPGLLGTEAFF,NA,TRBV5-1,TRBJ1-1,NA
TGTGCCAGCAGGGAGCAGGGTGGGTCCACTGGAAACACCATATATTTT,CASREQGGSTGNTIYF,NA,TRBV28,TRBJ1-3,NA
TGTGCCAGCAGCCACGCCCGCTCTGGGGCCAACGTCCTGACTTTC,CASSHARSGANVLTF,many,TRBV6-6,TRBJ2-6,NA
TGTGCCAGCAGATCCATCTGGAGCGTTAGCTCCTACAATGAGCAGTTCTTC,CASRSIWSVSSYNEQFF,NA,TRBV27,TRBJ2-1,NA
TGTGCCAGTAGTATAGGAGCAGGGTTTAGCAATCAGCCCCAGCATTTT,CASSIGAGFSNQPQHF,NA,TRBV19,TRBJ1-5,NA
TGTGCCAGCAACCCCATGCCCACCTGGATGAACACTGAAGCTTTCTTT,CASNPMPTWMNTEAFF,NA,TRBV28,TRBJ1-1,NA
TGCGCCAGCAGCTTGGATCTTGGGCGGGAGTTTGGAGATACGCAGTATTTT,CASSLDLGREFGDTQYF,NA,TRBV5-1,TRBJ2-3,TRBD2
TGCAGCGTTGCCAGGGGAACAGATACGCAGTATTTT,CSVARGTDTQYF,NA,TRBV29-1,TRBJ2-3,NA
TGTGCCAGCAGTGAAGCTTTCGTAGGGGGCCAATACAATGAGCAGTTCTTC,CASSEAFVGGQYNEQFF,NA,TRBV2,TRBJ2-1,TRBD1
TGTGCCAGCAGCTTAGCAGACAGTTACGAGCAGTACTTC,CASSLADSYEQYF,NA,TRBV7-7,TRBJ2-7,NA
TGTGCCAGCACCGATCAGACAGGGCTCGGTCGGGAACTGTTTTTT,CASTDQTGLGRELFF,NA,TRBV28,TRBJ1-4,TRBD1
TGTGCCAGTAGTATAAGGGGACAGTTCAATCAGCCCCAGCATTTT,CASSIRGQFNQPQHF,NA,TRBV19,TRBJ1-5,TRBD1
TGTGCCAGCAGCTTAGAATGGGGTAATAGTGGCTACACCTTC,CASSLEWGNSGYTF,NA,TRBV7-2,TRBJ1-2,NA
TGTGCCTGGATGGTGAGAGGGACTAATGAAAAACTGTTTTTT,CAWMVRGTNEKLFF,NA,TRBV30,TRBJ1-4,NA
TGTGCCAGCAGCCGGGGACGGAATCGGGAAGCTTTCTTT,CASSRGRNREAFF,NA,TRBV28,TRBJ1-1,NA
TGTGCCAGCTCACCATGGACCACAGAGGACGGGGGCTACACCTTC,CASSPWTTEDGGYTF,NA,TRBV18,TRBJ1-2,NA
TGTGCCAGCAGTCCCCCCGGGTTGGATGGCTACACCTTC,CASSPPGLDGYTF,NA,TRBV28,TRBJ1-2,NA
TGTGCCAGCAGGGGAAGCGGGGCTAGCTCCTACAATGAGCAGTTCTTC,CASRGSGASSYNEQFF,NA,TRBV27,TRBJ2-1,TRBD2
TGTGCCAGTAGTATAGAGGCCCCCTCGGACAGCGGGGCTCCTGGCTACACCTTC,CASSIEAPSDSGAPGYTF,once,TRBV19,TRBJ1-2,NA
TGTGCCAGTAGTATGCCAGGGACAGGTAGGAAAGAGACCCAGTACTTC,CASSMPGTGRKETQYF,once,TRBV19,TRBJ2-5,TRBD1
TGTGCCAGCCCGCCGGCCGGGCAGGGCGGTGGGAATGAGCAGTTCTTC,CASPPAGQGGGNEQFF,NA,TRBV18,TRBJ2-1,NA
TGTGCCAGCAGTTCCCTAGACGAGCAGTACTTC,CASSSLDEQYF,NA,TRBV25-1,TRBJ2-7,NA
TGCAGTGCTAGTACCCAGGGGAACACTGAAGCTTTCTTT,CSASTQGNTEAFF,NA,TRBV20-1,TRBJ1-1,NA
TGTGCCAGCAGCTTAGATCCGTCTCAGCCCCAGCATTTT,CASSLDPSQPQHF,NA,TRBV7-2,TRBJ1-5,NA
TGTGCCAGCAGCTTAGGGGCCCAAAGAAATGAAAAACTGTTTTTT,CASSLGAQRNEKLFF,once,TRBV7-2,TRBJ1-4,NA
TGCGCCAGCAGCCCGCAAAGCAATGAAAAACTGTTTTTT,CASSPQSNEKLFF,NA,TRBV5-1,TRBJ1-4,NA
TGTGCCAGTAGTGGGCGGACGCGGGGGTTACATCAGCCCCAGCATTTT,CASSGRTRGLHQPQHF,NA,TRBV19,TRBJ1-5,NA
TGTGCCAGCAGCCACCTCCACGGGACAGGGACCTACGAGCAGTACTTC,CASSHLHGTGTYEQYF,NA,TRBV14,TRBJ2-7,TRBD1
TGTGCCAGCAGCTGGGGGACAGGGGGAGGACAGCCCCAGCATTTT,CASSWGTGGGQPQHF,NA,TRBV5-6,TRBJ1-5,TRBD1
TGTGCCAGCAGCTCCTCTATGACTAGCGGGAGTTGGGGGAATGAGCAGTTCTTC,CASSSSMTSGSWGNEQFF,once,TRBV5-4,TRBJ2-1,TRBD2
TGTGCCATCAACAAGGGACTAGCGGGGGACGACCAGGATGAGCAGTTCTTC,CAINKGLAGDDQDEQFF,NA,TRBV10-3,TRBJ2-1,TRBD2
TGTGCCAGCCAGCCAGGGATTAATTCACCCCTCCACTTT,CASQPGINSPLHF,few,TRBV27,TRBJ1-6,NA
TGTGCCAGCAGTTCTAGCGGGAGGGGAAAAGAGACCCAGTACTTC,CASSSSGRGKETQYF,NA,TRBV6-5,TRBJ2-5,TRBD2
TGTGCCAGCAGCTACGGACTAGCGGCCCGCACAGATACGCAGTATTTT,CASSYGLAARTDTQYF,NA,TRBV28,TRBJ2-3,TRBD2
TGTGCCACCGCCGGGACTAGCGGCCCCGGGGAGCTGTTTTTT,CATAGTSGPGELFF,NA,TRBV6-6,TRBJ2-2,TRBD2
TGTGCCAGCAGCTCCGGACAGGGCGGTTGGAACACCATATATTTT,CASSSGQGGWNTIYF,NA,TRBV7-9,TRBJ1-3,TRBD1
TGTGCCAGCAGCCAAGGTCCCGAGTCTGGGGCCAACGTCCTGACTTTC,CASSQGPESGANVLTF,few,TRBV4-2,TRBJ2-6,NA
TGTGCCAGCAGTCCGCCCGGACCGAGCACAGATACGCAGTATTTT,CASSPPGPSTDTQYF,NA,TRBV28,TRBJ2-3,NA
TGTGCCAGCAGCCAAACAGACACTGAAGCTTTCTTT,CASSQTDTEAFF,NA,TRBV12-3/TRBV12-4,TRBJ1-1,NA
TGTGCCTGGAGTGGTATGGGGCGGACAGGGAGTGGGGATACGCAGTATTTT,CAWSGMGRTGSGDTQYF,NA,TRBV30,TRBJ2-3,TRBD1
TGTGCCAGCAGCCAAGATGACAGCAGGGGCCCGTACACAGATACGCAGTATTTT,CASSQDDSRGPYTDTQYF,NA,TRBV14,TRBJ2-3,NA
TGTGCCGGGTCCCCTGGGGGGCTGGGAAACATTCAGTACTTC,CAGSPGGLGNIQYF,NA,TRBV30,TRBJ2-4,NA
TGTGCCAGCAGTTTAGACTATGGCTACACCTTC,CASSLDYGYTF,NA,TRBV28,TRBJ1-2,NA
TGTGCCAGCAGCTTACCATACACTGAAGCTTTCTTT,CASSLPYTEAFF,NA,TRBV7-9,TRBJ1-1,NA
TGTGCCACCAGCAGAGATGGGAGGGATCAGCCCCAGCATTTT,CATSRDGRDQPQHF,NA,TRBV15,TRBJ1-5,NA
TGTGCCTGGAAAGGGGACGGCTCCTACGAGCAGTACTTC,CAWKGDGSYEQYF,NA,TRBV30,TRBJ2-7,NA
TGTGCCAGCAGCGCCCGACTAGCGGACTACAATGAGCAGTTCTTC,CASSARLADYNEQFF,NA,TRBV9,TRBJ2-1,TRBD2
TGTGCCTGGAGTGTACGTCAGGGGGATGGCTACACCTTC,CAWSVRQGDGYTF,NA,TRBV30,TRBJ1-2,TRBD1
TGTGCCAGCAGTGAAGGGCAGGGGCGCCTAGAAAAACTGTTTTTT,CASSEGQGRLEKLFF,once,TRBV2,TRBJ1-4,NA
TGTGCCAGCAGTGAAGAACTAGCGGGAGGAGGGACCCAGTACTTC,CASSEELAGGGTQYF,NA,TRBV2,TRBJ2-5,TRBD2
TGTGCCAGCAGCTTAGTTAGCGGGACTTCCACCGGGGAGCTGTTTTTT,CASSLVSGTSTGELFF,NA,TRBV11-2,TRBJ2-2,TRBD2